This TCR beta chain is from a study of cytomegalovirus exposure and HLA in healthy donors. PCR primers comprised 60 Vbeta and 13 Jbeta primers. Some clones are missing from TCRdb's copy, which holds only in-frame ones; the method was immunoSEQ multiplex PCR. The sample lists approximately 130,000 clones; about 85% were seen once. There are 14 residues in the CDR3. CDR1 and CDR2 (germline): MDHEN, SYDVKM. The ends were cut back, 2 bases at V and 3 bases at J, with 10 bases in the middle. This receptor was obtained from a woman aged 30 to 39 in good health and CMV-seropositive. Sequencing used PBMCs. The V call is TRBV28, the J call TRBJ1-2; D uncertain. CDR3 DNA: TGTGCCAGCAGTTTACTAGCGGGGTACTATGGCTACACCTTC. Translation: CASSLLAGYYGYTF.